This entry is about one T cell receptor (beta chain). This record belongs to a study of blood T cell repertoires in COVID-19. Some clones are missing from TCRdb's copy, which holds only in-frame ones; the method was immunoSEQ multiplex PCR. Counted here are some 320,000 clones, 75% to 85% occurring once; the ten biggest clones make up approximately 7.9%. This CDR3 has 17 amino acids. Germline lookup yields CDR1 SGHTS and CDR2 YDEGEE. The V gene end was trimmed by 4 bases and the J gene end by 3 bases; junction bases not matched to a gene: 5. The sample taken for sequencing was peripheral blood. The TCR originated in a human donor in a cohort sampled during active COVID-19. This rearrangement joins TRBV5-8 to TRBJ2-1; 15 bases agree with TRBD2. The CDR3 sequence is CASSQGLAGGHYNEQFF. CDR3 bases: TGTGCCAGCAGCCAAGGACTAGCGGGGGGGCACTACAATGAGCAGTTCTTC.